Listed here are 17 T cell receptor beta chains from one sample, sequenced in a study of blood T cell repertoires in COVID-19. Clones were sequenced by immunoSEQ multiplex PCR, and TCRdb holds only the in-frame ones, with some missing. The sample lists 300,000 to 350,000 clones, 90% occurring once. The sequenced sample consisted of peripheral blood. These receptors were collected from a young woman with COVID-19, enrolled during active disease.

The genes are TRBV20-1 and TRBJ1-1, with 10 bases identical to TRBD1. The CDR3 has 16 residues. V lost 3 bases and J lost 4; bases outside the gene matches: 11. CDR1 is DFQATT, CDR2 SNEGSKA, per germline (reference sequence). This CDR3 is CSASVFAGQGRTEAFF. In nucleotides, the CDR3 is TGCAGTGCTAGTGTGTTTGCGGGACAGGGGCGCACTGAAGCTTTCTTT.

CDR3 residues: CASSIFTTGPNKGSNQPQHF. In DNA, the CDR3 is TGTGCCAGCAGTATTTTCACGACAGGACCCAACAAGGGGAGCAATCAGCCCCAGCATTTT. The chain uses TRBV28 and TRBJ1-5; TRBD1 might be the D (6 bases). Germline V gene lookup returns CDR1 MDHEN and CDR2 SYDVKM. V gave up 5 bases and J gave up 1 base, with 27 bases separating them. CDR3 length equals 20 residues.

This chain connects TRBV2 to TRBJ1-4, with 7 bases matching TRBD1. The CDR3 runs to 15 residues. Germline V lookup: CDR1 SNHLY, CDR2 FYNNEI. Trimming cost V 4 bases and J 6 bases; bases outside gene matches: 8. CDR3 in amino acids: CASSAGTAEDEKLFF. The CDR3, as DNA: TGTGCCAGCAGTGCCGGGACAGCCGAGGATGAAAAACTGTTTTTT.

The genes are TRBV29-1 and TRBJ2-1; 10 bases line up with TRBD2. The CDR3 is made up of 16 amino acids. V shed 1 base, J shed 2 bases, and the junction held 5 bases outside the gene matches. Germline V gene sequence: CDR1 SQVTM, CDR2 ANQGSEA. The CDR3 reads CSVEVGLADAYNEQFF. CDR3 DNA sequence: TGCAGCGTTGAAGTAGGACTAGCGGACGCCTACAATGAGCAGTTCTTC.

J is TRBJ1-4 and V is TRBV30, with no clear D. The V gene lost 3 bases and the J gene lost 6 bases, with 14 bases spanning the gap. The CDR3 is 14 amino acids. The V gene's germline CDR1 is GTSNPN and CDR2 SVGIG (reference sequence). The CDR3 region has the DNA TGTGCCTGGAGCTGGGGAGGGATGGATGAAAAACTGTTTTTT. Translating gives CAWSWGGMDEKLFF.

As DNA, the CDR3 is TGTGCCAGCAGCTTTGACAGCGCCTACGAGCAGTACTTC. It translates to CASSFDSAYEQYF. The rearrangement uses TRBV5-4 and TRBJ2-7, with a possible D match to TRBD1 (5 bases). V was trimmed by 2 bases and J by 2 bases, leaving 8 bases between them. Germline lookup yields CDR1 SGHNT and CDR2 YYREEE (reference sequence). CDR3 length: 13 residues.

The chain recombines TRBV24-1 with TRBJ1-4; TRBD1 might be the D (6 bases). The germline V and J ends were trimmed by 2 bases and 6 bases, with 15 bases remaining between them. The CDR3 length is 16 residues. CDR1 and CDR2 (germline): KGHDR, SFDVKD. For the CDR3, the DNA is TGTGCCACCAGTGATTCGGGCACAGGGTATGATGAAAAACTGTTTTTT. Residues: CATSDSGTGYDEKLFF.

The chain joins TRBV29-1 to TRBJ1-1; 7 bases are shared with TRBD1. Looked up from germline, CDR1 is SQVTM and CDR2 is ANQGSEA. The CDR3 is 15 residues long. V was pared by 6 bases and J by 4 bases, with 14 bases of the junction left unmatched. The CDR3 loop reads CSVQKQTTGSTEAFF. The CDR3 region has the DNA TGCAGCGTCCAAAAACAAACGACAGGGAGCACTGAAGCTTTCTTT. Together with reference TRBV29-1 and TRBJ1-1, the CDR3 gives the full variable domain: SAVISQKPSRDICQRGTSLTIQCQVDSQVTMMFWYRQQPGQSLTLIATANQGSEATYESGFVIDKFPISRPNLTFSTLTVSNMSPEDSSIYLCSVQKQTTGSTEAFFGQGTRLTVV.

V usage is TRBV11-2 and J usage is TRBJ1-3; D might be TRBD1 (6 bases). Germline V gene sequence: CDR1 SGHAT, CDR2 FQNNGV. Trimming removed 5 bases from V and 0 bases from J, with 14 bases in between. The CDR3 spans 16 residues. The CDR3: CASSTRQANSGNTIYF. DNA of the CDR3: TGTGCCAGCAGCACCCGACAGGCCAACTCTGGAAACACCATATATTTT.

The sample holds one count of this clone. This chain links TRBV12-3 or TRBV12-4 with TRBJ2-7, with D possibly matching TRBD1 (6 bases). The CDR3 has 13 amino acids. V was cut by 6 bases and J by 6 bases, with 15 bases left in between. Here the CDR3 reads CASSRTGTSEQYF. DNA for the CDR3: TGTGCCAGCAGCCGAACAGGGACCTCCGAGCAGTACTTC.

The chain has TRBV5-4 and TRBJ2-1, with 11 bases aligning to TRBD2. Germline loops: CDR1 SGHNT, CDR2 YYREEE (reference sequence). This CDR3 has 16 residues. V was pared by 4 bases and J by 0 bases, with 3 bases of the junction left unmatched. The CDR3 DNA is TGTGCCAGCAGCCGAGGGACTAGCGGCTCCTACAATGAGCAGTTCTTC. As protein: CASSRGTSGSYNEQFF.

This rearrangement joins TRBV19 to TRBJ1-2, with a weak D call TRBD1 (6 bases). V was pared by 2 bases and J by 3 bases, with 19 bases between. Germline-derived CDR1 and CDR2 are LNHDA and SQIVND (reference sequence). There are 17 residues in the CDR3. The CDR3 here is CASSIRLRGAFDYGYTF. CDR3 DNA sequence: TGTGCCAGTAGTATACGGCTCAGGGGCGCTTTTGACTATGGCTACACCTTC. The complete variable domain, with remaining parts taken from reference TRBV19 and TRBJ1-2, reads DGGITQSPKYLFRKEGQNVTLSCEQNLNHDAMYWYRQDPGQGLRLIYYSQIVNDFQKGDIAEGYSVSREKKESFPLTVTSAQKNPTAFYLCASSIRLRGAFDYGYTFGSGTRLTVV.

The chain carries TRBV5-1 and TRBJ1-4; D possibly corresponds to TRBD1 (6 bases). Germline values: CDR1 SGHRS, CDR2 YFSETQ. V was pared by 1 base and J by 12 bases, with 19 bases between. The length of the CDR3 is 15 residues. CDR3 sequence (DNA): TGCGCCAGCAGCTTGAGAGGACCGGGGGCGGGGGAACTGTTTTTT. It specifies CASSLRGPGAGELFF.

The chain joins TRBV10-1 to TRBJ2-5; 8 bases match TRBD2. After removal of 6 bases from V and 0 bases from J, the junction contained 3 bases not matched to a gene. The CDR3 covers 14 residues. Germline-derived CDR1 and CDR2 are WNHNN and SYGVQD (reference sequence). CDR3 in DNA: TGCGCCAGCAGCCCGGGGGGGAACCAAGAGACCCAGTACTTC. Its translation is CASSPGGNQETQYF.

The V and J genes are TRBV12-3 or TRBV12-4 and TRBJ1-2; D not resolved. The CDR3 has 13 amino acids. V gave up 5 bases and J gave up 7 bases, with 14 bases separating them. CDR3 in amino acids: CASSEGRTVGYTF. The CDR3 DNA reads TGTGCCAGCAGTGAGGGCCGGACGGTTGGCTACACCTTC.

V and J are TRBV9 and TRBJ2-3, with a weak D call TRBD2 (5 bases). The CDR3 sequence is 16 residues long. From germline, CDR1 is SGDLS and CDR2 YYNGEE. Trimming took off 4 bases at V and 1 base at J, with 16 bases between the two ends. Written as DNA, the CDR3 is TGTGCCAGCAGCCGCCAAGGATGGGGAGGCACAGATACGCAGTATTTT. It is translated as CASSRQGWGGTDTQYF.

The CDR3 is CVRSTRQGIILYEQYF. CDR3 DNA: TGTGTCAGAAGCACCCGACAGGGAATAATATTGTACGAGCAGTACTTC. The V and J genes are TRBV7-5 and TRBJ2-7; the listed D gene, TRBD1, was not tested against the DNA. TRBV7-5 is a listed pseudogene. CDR3 length: 16 amino acids.